The clone carrying this T cell receptor (beta chain) was seen only once. These data are taken from a study of blood T cell repertoires in COVID-19. Study context: Sites in the United States, Italy and Spain provided acute and convalescent COVID-19 samples. In each case, the material was cDNA or gDNA derived from T cells, B-cell-depleted T cells, or PBMCs.

Methods used by the authors: How many nucleated cells were present was estimated from reference gene primer amplification. The data were produced by immunoSEQ multiplex PCR, yet TCRdb's version contains in-frame clones alone and is incomplete. From that table come the V and J calls and clone size; the DNA was used to work out D and trimming. The table records roughly 69,000 clones, 88% of them present only once. Sequencing was performed on peripheral blood. The sequence came from a human donor in a cohort sampled during active COVID-19.

CDR3 region: CSVADRVFTEAFF. The CDR3 nucleotides read TGCAGCGTTGCCGACAGGGTATTTACTGAAGCTTTCTTT. This rearrangement joins TRBV29-1 to TRBJ1-1, with 7 bases aligning to TRBD1. The CDR3 has 13 residues. In germline, CDR1 is SQVTM, CDR2 ANQGSEA. Losses at the gene ends were 4 bases for V and 5 bases for J; bases not matched to a gene: 7.